This T cell receptor beta chain emerged from a study of monozygotic twins with cystic fibrosis. Study details: With about 15 PCR cycles, barcoded libraries came from 2.5 to 3.5 micrograms of fragmented DNA. The study's findings and limits: J usage was most co-twin-similar in 8 of 16 pairs, V in 13. Monozygotic CF twin pairs shared significantly more nucleotide-identical clonotypes than unrelated CF individuals did.

CDR1 is SGDLS, CDR2 YYNGEE, per germline. The V gene end was trimmed by 4 bases and the J gene end by 3 bases; junction bases not matched to a gene: 3. This CDR3 is 14 amino acids long. Measured with immunoSEQ multiplex PCR; TCRdb has only the in-frame clones, and not every one. The top ten clones hold 1.5% to 2% of a sample with about 36,000 clones, 84% of them seen once. This clone is a singleton in its sample. What it recognizes is unknown. This TCR was sampled from a girl aged 2 to 10 with cystic fibrosis. The V gene is TRBV9, the J gene TRBJ2-2, with TRBD1 identical over 7 bases. The sequenced sample consisted of blood. Written as DNA, the CDR3 is TGTGCCAGCAGCAAAACAGGGGACACCGGGGAGCTGTTTTTT. Its translation is CASSKTGDTGELFF. The complete variable domain, with remaining parts taken from reference TRBV9 and TRBJ2-2, reads DSGVTQTPKHLITATGQRVTLRCSPRSGDLSVYWYQQSLDQGLQFLIQYYNGEERAKGNILERFSAQQFPDLHSELNLSSLELGDSALYFCASSKTGDTGELFFGEGSRLTVL.